This T cell receptor (beta chain) was captured by sequencing in a study of blood T cell repertoires in COVID-19. Study-wide background: Spain, Italy and the United States supplied samples that represented acute and convalescent COVID-19. T cells, B-cell-depleted T cells, or PBMCs provided the cDNA or gDNA that served as material.

It was during active infection that Seattle patients were enrolled and then longitudinally followed. Authors' analysis steps: Estimates of nucleated cell counts were drawn from the amplification of reference gene primers. The protocol was immunoSEQ multiplex PCR, while the TCRdb copy is restricted to in-frame clones and leaves out a portion. The V and J calls and clone size were taken over from that table, and D and trimming were inferred from the DNA. The repertoire consists of about half a million clones, with nearly 90% occurring once and the leading ten covering 0.75% to 0.9%. The clonotype was recovered from a man aged 18 to 35 with COVID-19, enrolled during active disease. The sample was peripheral blood.

CDR3 loop: CASSQAVGDTQYF. CDR3 coding DNA: TGCGCCAGCAGCCAAGCTGTCGGAGATACGCAGTATTTT. This sequence joins TRBV4-1 and TRBJ2-3, with D uncertain. Germline CDR1 MGHRA, CDR2 YSYEKL. The V gene lost 1 base and the J gene lost 5 bases, with 7 bases spanning the gap. The CDR3 has 13 amino acids.